This T cell receptor (beta chain) was sequenced in a study of shared clonotypes between healthy human individuals. TCRdb's copy holds only in-frame clones and misses some; the assay was immunoSEQ multiplex PCR. The sample records more than 550,000 clones, about 92% being singletons. This clone was detected a few times. The antigen is undetermined. In the same sample, other DNA sequences code for this CDR3. The ends were cut back, 6 bases at V and 3 bases at J, with 12 bases in the middle. The CDR3 length is 14 residues. Germline V lookup: CDR1 LNHNV, CDR2 YYDKDF (reference sequence). Study-level findings and limits: With few donors, the genetic and exposure-history diversity represented was limited. Across subsets, estimated richness was generally greater for naive than for memory populations. Depth of sequencing was expected to influence donor clonotype sharing.

Healthy and HIV-negative, the adult donors had no recent acute infections or vaccinations. The sequencing sample was made of memory CD8+ T cells from PBMCs. The sample's subset: CD45RO+ cells pooled with CCR7-negative TemRA cells. The chain is built from TRBV15 and TRBJ1-5; D remains unclear. The clonotype originates from a man aged 18 to 29 in good health. Some clones in this sample may be carry-over from other donors' samples. The CDR3 DNA sequence: TGTGCCACCAGAAAAGACGGAAACAATCAGCCCCAGCATTTT. Its protein product is CATRKDGNNQPQHF.